The rows below give T cell receptor beta chains drawn from one sample of a study of blood T cell repertoires in COVID-19. Produced via immunoSEQ multiplex PCR; TCRdb's table is partial and in-frame only. The table lists fewer than 150,000 clones, around 87% of them singletons. The sequenced material came from peripheral blood. Receptor source: a woman in her fifties or sixties with acute or convalescent COVID-19. Each CDR3 is given with its conserved first and last residue. Each record gives: V gene, J gene, D gene, clone size, CDR3 protein, CDR3 DNA. The D gene is left open where the match is weak. The size of a clone is reported for some rows only, either as once, few or many, or as a class for expanded clones.

v_gene: TRBV11-3
j_gene: TRBJ2-1
d_gene: TRBD2
abundance: .
CDR3aa: CASSLGRGEARSSYNEQFF
CDR3nt: TGTGCCAGCAGCTTAGGTCGGGGGGAGGCCAGGAGCTCCTACAATGAGCAGTTCTTC

v_gene: TRBV5-1
j_gene: TRBJ2-2
d_gene: .
abundance: .
CDR3aa: CASSWGARGPGELFF
CDR3nt: TGCGCCAGCAGCTGGGGGGCGAGGGGGCCCGGGGAGCTGTTTTTT

v_gene: TRBV24-1
j_gene: TRBJ1-1
d_gene: .
abundance: .
CDR3aa: CATRSGNTEAFF
CDR3nt: TGTGCCACCAGATCGGGAAACACTGAAGCTTTCTTT

v_gene: TRBV19
j_gene: TRBJ2-1
d_gene: TRBD2
abundance: .
CDR3aa: CASSILLAGGEQFF
CDR3nt: TGTGCCAGTAGTATTCTACTAGCGGGAGGTGAGCAGTTCTTC

v_gene: TRBV30
j_gene: TRBJ2-1
d_gene: TRBD2
abundance: .
CDR3aa: CAFGTSGVNEQFF
CDR3nt: TGTGCCTTCGGGACTAGCGGAGTCAATGAGCAGTTCTTC

v_gene: TRBV24-1
j_gene: TRBJ1-2
d_gene: .
abundance: .
CDR3aa: CATSDFIGSGYTF
CDR3nt: TGTGCCACCAGTGATTTCATCGGGAGTGGCTACACCTTC

v_gene: TRBV27
j_gene: TRBJ2-7
d_gene: TRBD1
abundance: .
CDR3aa: CASTWTGSYEQYF
CDR3nt: TGTGCCAGCACATGGACAGGGTCCTACGAGCAGTACTTC

v_gene: TRBV5-1
j_gene: TRBJ2-7
d_gene: TRBD1
abundance: .
CDR3aa: CASSLVGTGFDEQYF
CDR3nt: TGCGCCAGCAGCTTAGTCGGGACAGGCTTCGACGAGCAGTACTTC

v_gene: TRBV10-2
j_gene: TRBJ1-1
d_gene: .
abundance: .
CDR3aa: CASSDMNTEAFF
CDR3nt: TGCGCCAGCAGTGACATGAACACTGAAGCTTTCTTT

v_gene: TRBV5-1
j_gene: TRBJ2-1
d_gene: TRBD2
abundance: .
CDR3aa: CASSKTSGTYNEQFF
CDR3nt: TGCGCCAGCAGCAAGACTAGCGGAACCTACAATGAGCAGTTCTTC

v_gene: TRBV3-1/TRBV3-2
j_gene: TRBJ1-1
d_gene: .
abundance: few
CDR3aa: CASSPDPNRGAFF
CDR3nt: TGTGCCAGCAGCCCAGACCCTAACAGAGGGGCTTTCTTT

v_gene: TRBV11-3
j_gene: TRBJ2-3
d_gene: .
abundance: few
CDR3aa: CASRAADTQYF
CDR3nt: TGTGCCAGCAGGGCGGCAGATACGCAGTATTTT

v_gene: TRBV7-9
j_gene: TRBJ1-6
d_gene: .
abundance: .
CDR3aa: CASSPLGGTGTLHF
CDR3nt: TGTGCCAGCAGCCCCTTGGGAGGGACTGGAACCCTCCACTTT

v_gene: TRBV5-1
j_gene: TRBJ1-6
d_gene: TRBD1
abundance: once
CDR3aa: CASSDGQADSPLHF
CDR3nt: TGCGCCAGCAGCGACGGACAGGCAGATTCACCCCTCCACTTT

v_gene: TRBV7-8
j_gene: TRBJ1-1
d_gene: .
abundance: .
CDR3aa: CASSPRRVQDTEAFF
CDR3nt: TGTGCCAGCAGCCCAAGGCGGGTCCAGGACACTGAAGCTTTCTTT

v_gene: TRBV10-2
j_gene: TRBJ2-3
d_gene: TRBD2
abundance: .
CDR3aa: CASSETSGSTDTQYF
CDR3nt: TGCGCCAGCAGTGAGACTAGCGGGAGCACAGATACGCAGTATTTT

v_gene: TRBV19
j_gene: TRBJ2-3
d_gene: .
abundance: .
CDR3aa: CASSMGVAQYF
CDR3nt: TGTGCCAGTAGTATGGGAGTGGCGCAGTATTTT